The clone carrying this T cell receptor beta chain has only a few counts. Its antigen remains unidentified. The CDR3 runs 14 residues. V was shortened by 5 bases and J by 0 bases, with 8 bases between the two germline ends. Germline V gene lookup returns CDR1 MDHEN and CDR2 SYDVKM. These data belong to a study of blood T cells in healthy people across ages. Study-wide context: Per two T cells, about one barcoded beta molecule was captured through template switching. Study-wide results and limits: Roughly linear age-related decline in beta diversity appeared, significant by age about 40.

A J-beta primer mix and a sample-barcoded 5' primer were used in a second PCR of roughly 6 to 12 cycles. Using its own MiXCR run on the 5' RACE reads, TCRdb lists one record per CDR3 protein. This sample has some 1.8 million distinct CDR3 sequences, with 30% to 40% found just once. The sequenced sample was blood. The J gene is TRBJ2-1, the V gene TRBV28; D unclear. This receptor was identified in a human donor in good health. CDR3 amino acids: CASSAPGSYNEQFF. The CDR3 coding sequence is TGTGCCAGCAGTGCCCCGGGCTCCTACAATGAGCAGTTCTTC.